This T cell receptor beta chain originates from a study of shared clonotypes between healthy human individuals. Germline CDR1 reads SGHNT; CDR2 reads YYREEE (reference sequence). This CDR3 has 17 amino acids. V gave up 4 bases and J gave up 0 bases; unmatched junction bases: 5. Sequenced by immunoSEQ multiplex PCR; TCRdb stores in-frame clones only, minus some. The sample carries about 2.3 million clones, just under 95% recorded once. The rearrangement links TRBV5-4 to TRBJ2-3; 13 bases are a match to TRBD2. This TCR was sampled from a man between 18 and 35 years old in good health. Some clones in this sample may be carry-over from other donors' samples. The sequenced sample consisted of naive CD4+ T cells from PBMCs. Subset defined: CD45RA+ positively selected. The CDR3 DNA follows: TGTGCCAGCAGCGAACTAGCGGGAGGGGGTAGCACAGATACGCAGTATTTT. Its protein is CASSELAGGGSTDTQYF.